The 10 T cell receptor beta chains below all came from one sample that was sequenced in a study of molecular identifiers for immune sequencing clone quantification. MiXCR, run by TCRdb on the PCR reads, gives a single entry per CDR3 protein. This sample yields about 320,000 distinct CDR3 sequences, of which about a fifth are seen a single time; about 0.81% belongs to the top ten. Material for sequencing was naive CD8+ T cells from blood, with Jurkat cell RNA spiked in. Indicated subset: FACS-sorted CD8+CD4-CCR7+CD45RA+ naive T cells. Receptor source: a human donor in good health. Some libraries in this study had Jurkat cell RNA spiked in.

This clonotype was found many times. V gene TRBV28 combines with J gene TRBJ2-3, with D perhaps given as TRBD1 or TRBD2 (6 bases each). The germline CDR1 and CDR2 sequences are MDHEN and SYDVKM. Trimming removed 6 bases from V and 6 bases from J, with 19 bases in between. CDR3 size: 15 residues. CDR3 sequence reads: CASSPGNRDSDTQYF. The CDR3, as DNA: TGTGCCAGCAGCCCCGGGAACAGGGACTCGGATACGCAGTATTTT. Based on the CDR3 plus reference TRBV28 and TRBJ2-3, the full variable domain is DVKVTQSSRYLVKRTGEKVFLECVQDMDHENMFWYRQDPGLGLRLIYFSYDVKMKEKGDIPEGYSVSREKKERFSLILESASTNQTSMYLCASSPGNRDSDTQYFGPGTRLTVL.

This clonotype was picked up many times. The rearrangement uses TRBV2 and TRBJ1-5; 10 nucleotides agree with TRBD1. This CDR3 contains 15 residues. V dropped 8 bases and J dropped 2; count of bases not matched to a gene: 6. Per germline, CDR1 SNHLY and CDR2 FYNNEI. The CDR3 DNA reads TGTGCCAGCGGTTGGGACAGGGGTGGCAATCAGCCCCAGCATTTT. Its protein is CASGWDRGGNQPQHF.

This clonotype was detected many times. This rearrangement joins TRBV27 to TRBJ1-1; D call uncertain. The germline CDR1 and CDR2 sequences are MNHEY and SMNVEV (reference sequence). The ends were cut back, 1 base at V and 0 bases at J, with 6 bases in the middle. CDR3 length equals 14 residues. CDR3 coding DNA: TGTGCCAGCAGTTTATTTTCTGTGAACACTGAAGCTTTCTTT. The encoded protein is CASSLFSVNTEAFF.

This clonotype came up many times. V is TRBV7-8 and J is TRBJ2-1; either TRBD1 or TRBD2 may fit D (6 bases each). The germline V gene encodes CDR1 SGHVS and CDR2 FQNEAQ. CDR3 length: 15 residues. Between the trimmed V and J ends, which lost 5 bases and 7 bases, there was a span of 18 bases. The DNA for the CDR3 is TGTGCCAGCAGCCCCCTCGGGGGCTCCCCGAATGAGCAGTTCTTC. This gives the protein CASSPLGGSPNEQFF.

This clonotype was seen only a few times. The chain combines TRBV28 with TRBJ2-6; D may be TRBD1 or TRBD2 (5 bases each). This CDR3 comprises 16 residues. Germline V gives CDR1 MDHEN, CDR2 SYDVKM. V was trimmed by 8 bases and J by 0 bases, leaving 14 bases between them. This CDR3 is CASQALRGSGANVLTF. The CDR3 region has the DNA TGTGCCAGCCAAGCTTTGAGGGGCTCTGGGGCCAACGTCCTGACTTTC.

A word on this clonotype: It is likely a read error: a sequence one base away is far more abundant. V gene TRBV7-6 combines with J gene TRBJ2-7; D not certain. Between the trimmed V and J ends, which lost 1 base and 7 bases, there was a span of 14 bases. Looked up from germline, CDR1 is SGHVS and CDR2 is FNYEAQ. The CDR3 sequence is 14 residues long. The CDR3 sequence is CASSLGGSYNEQYF. In DNA form, the CDR3 reads TGTGCCAGCAGCTTAGGTGGCTCCTACAATGAGCAGTACTTC.

About this clonotype: With a much larger clone just one base away, this may be a read error. This chain connects TRBV20-1 to TRBJ1-1; tentative D call: TRBD1 (6 bases). Germline CDR1 is DFQATT and CDR2 is SNEGSKA (reference sequence). The CDR3 extends over 13 amino acids. Trimming left V 5 bases short and J 2 bases short, with 12 bases between. CDR3 coding DNA: TGCAGTGCTGGGGGGGGGCTCAACACTGAAGCTTTCTTT. Translating it yields CSAGGGLNTEAFF.

In this sample, this clonotype turned up many times. V usage is TRBV6-5 and J usage is TRBJ2-4, with 8 bases fitting TRBD1. Losses at the gene ends were 6 bases for V and 3 bases for J; bases not matched to a gene: 10. CDR3 length: 16 amino acids. CDR1 is MNHEY, CDR2 SVGAGI, per germline. Written as DNA, the CDR3 is TGTGCCAGCAGATCCGGGCAGGGGGCGGTCAAAAACATTCAGTACTTC. It codes for CASRSGQGAVKNIQYF.

This clonotype was detected many times. The chain links TRBV7-6 to TRBJ2-3; D is ambiguous. The CDR3 has 16 amino acids. The V end was cut by 5 bases, the J end by 0 bases, with 15 bases between. CDR1 is SGHVS, CDR2 FNYEAQ, per germline. CDR3 sequence: CASSPRTVSSTDTQYF. The CDR3, as DNA: TGTGCCAGCAGCCCCCGGACGGTGTCTAGCACAGATACGCAGTATTTT.

This clonotype appeared many times. The rearrangement links TRBV12-3 or TRBV12-4 to TRBJ2-3; D gene unclear. V shed 6 bases and J shed 4 bases, with 17 bases lying between them. The CDR3 consists of 15 residues. The DNA for the CDR3 is TGTGCCAGCAGCCGAGGAGAATTCCACCCAGATACGCAGTATTTT. The encoded protein is CASSRGEFHPDTQYF.